This T cell receptor beta chain derives from a study of prognosis after radiotherapy for stage I lung cancer. This clonotype was counted many times. The germline gives CDR1 DFQATT, CDR2 SNEGSKA (reference sequence). V lost 3 bases and J lost 1, with 13 bases in between. CDR3 size: 15 residues. TCR beta CDR3 amplification from genomic DNA was performed by two-round multiplex PCR. Primers targeting each individual TRBV and TRBJ gene were applied in first-round PCR. Via MiXCR, TCRdb re-called the multiplex PCR reads, giving one row per CDR3 protein. Among 30,000 or so distinct CDR3 sequences listed, around 43% were seen once.

The sample consisted of PBMCs, taken before or after stereotactic body radiation therapy (not recorded which). V gene TRBV20-1 combines with J gene TRBJ1-5; a possible D gene is TRBD1 (6 bases). The receptor's source is a donor aged 50 or older with non-small cell lung cancer. CDR3 nucleotides: TGCAGTGCTAGCGCCCCGGGGGCAAGCAATCAGCCCCAGCATTTT. This sequence encodes CSASAPGASNQPQHF.